This note documents a single TCR beta chain sequence. From germline, CDR1 is MNHEY and CDR2 SVGAGI. The CDR3 runs to 14 residues. Trimming cost V 4 bases and J 7 bases, with 17 bases left between them. This sample was taken from a study of blood T cell repertoires in COVID-19. Whole-study context: The United States, Italy and Spain were the sources of the acute and convalescent COVID-19 samples. In each case, the material was cDNA or gDNA derived from T cells, B-cell-depleted T cells, or PBMCs.

Under the authors' procedure: Nucleated cell number was recorded as an estimate derived from reference gene primer amplification. TCRdb's table, derived via immunoSEQ multiplex PCR, lists solely in-frame clones and lacks some. The V and J calls and clone size come from that table; D and trimming were worked out from the DNA. Here the sample spans some 200,000 clones, about 80% being singletons. The origin of this receptor is a man younger than 45 with active or convalescent COVID-19. The sequenced material came from peripheral blood. This rearrangement joins TRBV6-5 to TRBJ2-7, with a possible D match to TRBD2 (6 bases). Here the CDR3 DNA reads TGTGCCAGCAGTTCGCACGGACGGGAGCGGGAGCAGTACTTC. It yields the protein CASSSHGREREQYF.